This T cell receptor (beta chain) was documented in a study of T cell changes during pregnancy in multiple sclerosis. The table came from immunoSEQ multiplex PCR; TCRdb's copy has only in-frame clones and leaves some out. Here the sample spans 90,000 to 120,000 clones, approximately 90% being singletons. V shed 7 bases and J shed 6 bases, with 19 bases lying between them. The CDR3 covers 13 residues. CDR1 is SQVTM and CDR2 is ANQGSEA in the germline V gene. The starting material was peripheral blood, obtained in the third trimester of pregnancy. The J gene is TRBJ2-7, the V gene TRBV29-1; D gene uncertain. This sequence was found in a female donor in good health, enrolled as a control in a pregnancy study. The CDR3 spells CSATNPLFLEQYF. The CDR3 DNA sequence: TGCAGCGCCACCAACCCCCTATTCCTCGAGCAGTACTTC.